This TCR beta chain emerged from a study of T cells expressing NK-cell markers (TCRdb year 2020). With regard to the full study: Three sorted T-cell subsets (CD3+CD56+NKG2C+, CD3+CD56+NKG2C- and CD3+CD56-NKG2C+) from about 8 donors had their TCR beta-chain repertoires profiled. Among the eight sequenced donors, only one was HCMV-seronegative, while the other seven were HCMV-seropositive. The eight sequenced donors were randomly selected healthy volunteers, three men and five women. The libraries were sequenced on Illumina HiSeq 2000/2500, MiSeq or NextSeq, producing 2 x 150 bp reads.

HCMV-specific IgG was detected in serum with a commercial ELISA kit to determine HCMV serostatus. Ficoll density gradient centrifugation was used to isolate peripheral blood mononuclear cells from blood. TCRdb shows the sequencer as Illumina HiSeq 2000. The TCR beta cDNA libraries were made using 5'RACE template switching, a step that added both a universal primer site and unique molecular identifiers. Priming for cDNA synthesis came from the TCR beta constant segment, and two successive PCR amplification steps followed. On the authors' methods: MIGEC was used to demultiplex reads and group reads by UMI, and MiTCR was used to assemble and quantify clonotypes. Only TCR cDNA sequences supported by at least two reads were kept to exclude erroneous sequences. The tcR package was used for downstream repertoire analysis, and clonotypes were matched across fractions by CDR3 nucleotide sequence plus V segment. VDJmatch was used to annotate antigen specificity against VDJdb, with one amino acid substitution in CDR3 permitted. Reads reprocessed by TCRdb are summarized as one entry per CDR3 protein sequence, and DNA is absent. The V and J calls follow TCRdb's processing rather than the paper's. Per the sample table, the count is some 460,000 distinct CDR3 sequences. More than 1.4% of the sample is taken by the ten largest.

The full study reports these points: Whether the expanded NKG2C-expressing T cell clones were specific for HCMV antigens was left unclear. In six donors, the dominant CD3+CD56+NKG2C+ clonotypes ranked among the top 10 CD8+ clonotypes, making up about 1.0-7.5% of CD8+ T cells. Those dominant clonotypes were again the most abundant among CD3+CD56-NKG2C+ cells in a handful of donors, at about 28.3-65%.

Of note for this clonotype: There is no known antigen for this receptor.

From a lookup of the germline V gene (reference sequence), CDR1 and CDR2 are SEHNR and FQNEAQ. The CDR3 starts with the cysteine, ends with the phenylalanine, and has 19 residues. The DNA is not on file. The TCR comes from a woman between 45 and 65 years old in good health. Donor details come from another sample of the same person, matched by shared clones. This sequence uses TRBV7-9 and TRBJ2-6; the TRBD1 assignment by TCRdb is unverifiable without DNA. The source material was blood T cells: a sorted CD56 or NKG2C T cell subset, CD4+ or CD8+ T cells, or bulk PBMC T cells (not recorded which). The CDR3 protein sequence reads: CASSLVPGQGISGANVLTF.